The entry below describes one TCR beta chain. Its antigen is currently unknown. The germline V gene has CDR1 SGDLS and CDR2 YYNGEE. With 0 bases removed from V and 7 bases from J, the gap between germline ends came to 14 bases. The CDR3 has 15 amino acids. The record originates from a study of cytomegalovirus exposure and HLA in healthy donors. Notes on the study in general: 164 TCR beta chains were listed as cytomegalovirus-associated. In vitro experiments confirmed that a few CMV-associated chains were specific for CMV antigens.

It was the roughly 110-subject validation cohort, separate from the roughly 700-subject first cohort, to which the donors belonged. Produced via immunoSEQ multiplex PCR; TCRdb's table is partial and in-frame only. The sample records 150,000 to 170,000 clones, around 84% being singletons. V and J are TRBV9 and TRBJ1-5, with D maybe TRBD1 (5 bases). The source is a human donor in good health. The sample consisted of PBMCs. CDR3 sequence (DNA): TGTGCCAGCAGCGTAGAAGGCAGGGCAGGGCAGCCCCAGCATTTT. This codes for CASSVEGRAGQPQHF.